Below are 27 T cell receptor beta chains sequenced from a single sample in a study of T cells in Graves' hyperthyroidism and ophthalmopathy. The TCR beta CDR3 regions underwent amplification using RNA transcripts as the source. First-round RT-PCR of the TCR CDR3 relied on the HTBI primer set. TCRdb recomputed calls from the multiplex PCR reads with MiXCR, one row per CDR3 protein. Found here are around 350,000 distinct CDR3 sequences, around a sixth of them singletons; the top ten hold 25% to 35%. What was sequenced was blood. These receptors were taken from a woman younger than 35 with Graves' hyperthyroidism that later progressed to Graves' ophthalmopathy.

This clonotype was counted at least ten times. The V and J genes are TRBV20-1 and TRBJ2-7, with TRBD1 identical over 7 bases. V gave up 8 bases and J gave up 0 bases; unmatched junction bases: 4. CDR1 and CDR2 from the germline V gene are DFQATT and SNEGSKA (reference sequence). This CDR3 contains 12 residues. In DNA form, the CDR3 reads TGCAGTACCACAGGGGTCTCCTACGAGCAGTACTTC. The encoded protein is CSTTGVSYEQYF.

This rearrangement joins TRBV29-1 to TRBJ2-7; 10 bases are a match to TRBD2. The length of the CDR3 is 13 residues. Germline V lookup: CDR1 SQVTM, CDR2 ANQGSEA. The J segment lost 4 bases and the V segment lost 4 bases, leaving 4 bases of the junction unmatched. As DNA, the CDR3 is TGCAGCGTTGTCCTAGCGGGAGTGTACGAGCAGTACTTC. Its translation: CSVVLAGVYEQYF.

This clonotype was recorded a few times. The chain combines TRBV20-1 with TRBJ2-1; D is unresolved. Germline CDR1 reads DFQATT; CDR2 reads SNEGSKA (reference sequence). V shed 3 bases and J shed 0 bases, with 12 bases lying between them. This CDR3 is built from 15 residues. Here the CDR3 DNA reads TGCAGTGCTAGTAGTAGGGCTAGCTCCTACAATGAGCAGTTCTTC. Encoded protein: CSASSRASSYNEQFF.

The CDR3 DNA is TGCAGCGTTACAGGGGGCTCTGGGGCCAACGTCCTGACTTTC. Residues: CSVTGGSGANVLTF. V and J are TRBV29-1 and TRBJ2-6, with 8 bases aligning to TRBD1. Germline values: CDR1 SQVTM, CDR2 ANQGSEA. Germline trimming cut 5 bases from V and 0 bases from J; bases unmatched to any gene: 0. The CDR3 is 14 amino acids.

This clonotype was seen repeatedly, ten times or more. The CDR3 protein is CASRSAGGSYNEQFF. CDR3 DNA sequence: TGTGCCAGCCGTTCCGCGGGAGGATCCTACAATGAGCAGTTCTTC. This chain connects TRBV7-2 to TRBJ2-1; 8 nucleotides match TRBD2. CDR1 is SGHTA, CDR2 FQGNSA, per germline. CDR3 size: 15 residues. V shed 8 bases and J 1 base; nucleotides not matched to a gene: 7.

In its sample, this clonotype was seen many times. The chain has TRBV28 and TRBJ1-2; TRBD1 might be the D (5 bases). Between the trimmed V and J ends, which lost 7 bases and 5 bases, there was a span of 20 bases. From germline, CDR1 is MDHEN and CDR2 SYDVKM. This CDR3 spans 15 amino acids. CDR3 nucleotide sequence: TGTGCCAGCATGAGAGGGCAGGGAAGGAATTATGGCTACACCTTC. Amino acids: CASMRGQGRNYGYTF.

This chain connects TRBV9 to TRBJ2-2, with 9 bases that match TRBD2. The CDR3 contains 19 residues. The germline gives CDR1 SGDLS, CDR2 YYNGEE. The J segment lost 7 bases and the V segment lost 3 bases, leaving 19 bases of the junction unmatched. The CDR3 DNA reads TGTGCCAGCAGCGCCCGCGGAAGTCTCCTAGCGGGAAGGATCGGGGAGCTGTTTTTT. This gives the protein CASSARGSLLAGRIGELFF.

In its sample, this clonotype was seen once. The chain carries TRBV6-7 and TRBJ2-1; 9 bases fit TRBD2. Being an ORF, TRBV6-7 has a function that is uncertain. This CDR3 is 16 amino acids long. Unmatched junction bases numbered 11, after V lost 8 bases and J lost 3 bases. Here the CDR3 DNA reads TGTGCCAGCCGGAAGGGCGGGAGGGCCGACTACAATGAGCAGTTCTTC. Translated, it gives CASRKGGRADYNEQFF.

The chain is built from TRBV12-3 or TRBV12-4 and TRBJ1-1; D is uncertain. CDR3 length equals 14 residues. Trimming stripped 5 bases from V and 1 base from J, with 11 bases between. Written as DNA, the CDR3 is TGTGCCAGCAGTGCACAGTACCCGAACACTGAAGCTTTCTTT. This codes for CASSAQYPNTEAFF.

This clonotype was seen ten or more times. The gene calls are TRBV6-6 and TRBJ2-2; 9 nucleotides agree with TRBD2. Germline-derived CDR1 and CDR2 are MNHNY and SVGAGI (reference sequence). V was clipped by 2 bases and J by 3 bases; unmatched bases: 10. The CDR3 spans 18 residues. The CDR3 loop reads CASSYVVGGRDDTGELFF. DNA of the CDR3: TGTGCCAGCAGTTACGTGGTTGGCGGGAGGGACGACACCGGGGAGCTGTTTTTT.

CDR3 DNA: TGTGCCATCAGTGAGTCGAGATCGGCACAGGGGGCCCGTTACAATGAGCAGTTCTTC. It is translated as CAISESRSAQGARYNEQFF. The chain is built from TRBV10-3 and TRBJ2-1, with 9 bases identical to TRBD1. Germline lookup yields CDR1 ENHRY and CDR2 SYGVKD. V lost 0 bases and J lost 4; bases outside the gene matches: 13. This CDR3 region has 19 residues.

This chain links TRBV5-8 with TRBJ1-4; weak D call: TRBD1 (5 bases). The germline gives CDR1 SGHTS, CDR2 YDEGEE. V lost 0 bases to trimming and J lost 0 bases, with 12 bases between them. This CDR3 contains 17 residues. The CDR3 loop reads CASSLVGVPATNEKLFF. The CDR3 region has the DNA TGTGCCAGCAGCTTGGTAGGGGTACCAGCAACTAATGAAAAACTGTTTTTT.

This clonotype was observed many times. This chain uses TRBV6-6 with TRBJ2-3, with D unclear. CDR3 length: 14 amino acids. The V and J ends lost 0 bases and 2 bases respectively, with 6 bases between them. CDR1 is MNHNY, CDR2 SVGAGI, per germline (reference sequence). The CDR3 here is CASSYSDDTDTQYF. The CDR3 nucleotides read TGTGCCAGCAGTTACTCGGACGACACAGATACGCAGTATTTT.

This clonotype was picked up many times. V usage is TRBV5-1 and J usage is TRBJ2-7; the D gene could be TRBD1 or TRBD2 (6 bases each). V lost 0 bases and J 2 bases, leaving 15 bases between the germline ends. The length of the CDR3 is 16 residues. CDR1 and CDR2 from the germline V gene are SGHRS and YFSETQ. CDR3 bases: TGCGCCAGCAGCTTGGATGGGGGGCGCAGTGCCTACGAGCAGTACTTC. Translation: CASSLDGGRSAYEQYF.

This chain connects TRBV6-1 to TRBJ2-7, with TRBD2 matching 11 bases. Per germline, CDR1 MNHNS and CDR2 SASEGT. With V trimmed by 4 bases and J by 4 bases, 6 bases remained unmatched. The CDR3 has 15 amino acids. Here the CDR3 DNA reads TGTGCCAGCAGTGCGACTAGCGGGAAAGCGTACGAGCAGTACTTC. Its translation: CASSATSGKAYEQYF.

This clonotype has just a few counts. This sequence joins TRBV6-1 and TRBJ1-3; tentative D call: TRBD1 (6 bases). V was pared by 5 bases and J by 2 bases, with 13 bases between. Germline CDR1 is MNHNS and CDR2 is SASEGT. The CDR3 has 15 amino acids. Written as DNA, the CDR3 is TGTGCCAGCAGTCGGACCGGGACACCTGGAAACACCATATATTTT. As protein: CASSRTGTPGNTIYF.

The table lists this clonotype with many counts. V gene TRBV6-1 combines with J gene TRBJ2-6; D is possibly TRBD1 (5 bases). This CDR3 contains 16 residues. Trimming shortened V by 5 bases and J by 0 bases, and 11 bases separated the two germline ends. Germline CDR1 reads MNHNS; CDR2 reads SASEGT. The CDR3 here is CASSLQGFSGANVLTF. The CDR3 coding sequence is TGTGCCAGCAGTTTGCAGGGTTTCTCTGGGGCCAACGTCCTGACTTTC.

This clonotype occurred many times. The V gene is TRBV12-3 or TRBV12-4, the J gene TRBJ1-2, with TRBD1 matching 11 bases. The CDR3 contains 19 residues. V was clipped by 0 bases and J by 3 bases; unmatched bases: 12. CDR3 bases: TGTGCCAGCAGTTTAGCGCCCTGGACAGGGGGCGATGGTGACTATGGCTACACCTTC. The encoded protein is CASSLAPWTGGDGDYGYTF.

About this clonotype: A read error is possible here, since a much larger clone lies one base away. V gene TRBV5-5 combines with J gene TRBJ1-1, with D possibly TRBD1 on 6 matching bases. This CDR3 region has 13 residues. From germline, CDR1 is SGHKS and CDR2 YYEKEE (reference sequence). CDR3 bases: TGTGCCAGCAGCTTGGTGGGGGGCACTGAAGTTTTCTTT. Translated, it gives CASSLVGGTEVFF. The full variable domain, rest sourced from reference TRBV5-5 and TRBJ1-1, is DAGVTQSPTHLIKTRGQQVTLRCSPISGHKSVSWYQQVLGQGPQFIFQYYEKEERGRGNFPDRFSARQFPNYSSELNVNALLLGDSALYLCASSLVGGTEVFFGQGTRLTVV.

This clonotype was detected many times. The chain links TRBV20-1 to TRBJ2-3; a possible D gene is TRBD2 (5 bases). The ends were cut back, 3 bases at V and 3 bases at J, with 19 bases in the middle. Germline V CDR1 and CDR2: DFQATT, SNEGSKA (reference sequence). CDR3 size: 16 residues. The DNA of the CDR3 is TGCAGTGCTAGCCCCGGAGGATCCGCGCGTACAGATACGCAGTATTTT. It codes for CSASPGGSARTDTQYF.

In the case of this clonotype: A read error may produce the germline difference seen at one junction end. This chain links TRBV7-9 with TRBJ2-7; 8 bases match TRBD1. Germline V gene data show CDR1 as SEHNR and CDR2 as FQNEAQ (reference sequence). The CDR3 is 13 residues long. CDR3 coding DNA: TGTGCCTGCAGCCCGGAGGACAGGGCCGAGCAGTACTTC. It encodes CACSPEDRAEQYF.

The sample holds many counts of this clonotype. CDR3 sequence reads: CASSSFLTGTVRYYGYTF. CDR3 in DNA: TGTGCCAGCAGTTCCTTCTTGACTGGGACCGTCAGGTACTATGGCTACACCTTC. The V call is TRBV6-2 or TRBV6-3, the J call TRBJ1-2, with D possibly being TRBD1 (5 bases). The V end was cut by 4 bases, the J end by 3 bases, with 24 bases between. The CDR3 sequence is 18 residues long. CDR1 and CDR2 from the germline V gene are MNHEY and SVGEGT.

This clonotype came up many times. The rearrangement uses TRBV15 and TRBJ2-5; either TRBD1 or TRBD2 may supply D (5 bases each). Per the germline V gene, CDR1 is LNHNV and CDR2 is YYDKDF (reference sequence). The CDR3 has 12 amino acids. The germline V and J ends were trimmed by 3 bases and 5 bases, with 7 bases remaining between them. As DNA, the CDR3 is TGTGCCACCAGCAGGTGGGGGGAGACCCAGTACTTC. This encodes CATSRWGETQYF.

Note on this clonotype: One base away lies a much larger clone, so this may be a sequencing read error. The chain links TRBV28 to TRBJ1-1, with 8 bases matching TRBD1. V was clipped by 9 bases and J by 4 bases; unmatched bases: 4. CDR3 length: 12 amino acids. CDR1 and CDR2 (germline): MDHEN, SYDVKM. The CDR3, as DNA: TGTGCCAGAGGACAGGGAGGCACTGAAGCTTTCTTT. It specifies CARGQGGTEAFF.

This clonotype was recorded many times. Here the CDR3 reads CASSQVGRDPNEQYF. In DNA form, the CDR3 reads TGTGCCAGCAGCCAAGTTGGCAGGGATCCAAACGAGCAGTACTTC. V usage is TRBV4-2 and J usage is TRBJ2-7, with D maybe TRBD1 (5 bases). The length of the CDR3 is 15 residues. V shed 1 base and J shed 5 bases, with 15 bases lying between them. The germline CDR1 and CDR2 sequences are LGHNA and YNFKEQ.

This chain links TRBV19 with TRBJ2-1; 8 nucleotides agree with TRBD2. The CDR3 spans 16 residues. Germline loops: CDR1 LNHDA, CDR2 SQIVND (reference sequence). Trimming cost V 1 base and J 9 bases; bases outside gene matches: 11. The chain's CDR3 is CASSIGQRERIGEQFF. In DNA, the CDR3 is TGTGCCAGTAGTATAGGGCAGCGGGAGAGAATTGGTGAGCAGTTCTTC.

The sample holds many counts of this clonotype. The rearrangement uses TRBV7-9 and TRBJ2-4, with unresolved D. The CDR3 totals 14 residues. The V gene lost 5 bases and the J gene lost 3 bases, with 11 bases spanning the gap. Germline V gene data show CDR1 as SEHNR and CDR2 as FQNEAQ (reference sequence). CDR3 DNA sequence: TGTGCCAGCAGCCCACCCCTGGGCAAAAACATTCAGTACTTC. It is translated as CASSPPLGKNIQYF.